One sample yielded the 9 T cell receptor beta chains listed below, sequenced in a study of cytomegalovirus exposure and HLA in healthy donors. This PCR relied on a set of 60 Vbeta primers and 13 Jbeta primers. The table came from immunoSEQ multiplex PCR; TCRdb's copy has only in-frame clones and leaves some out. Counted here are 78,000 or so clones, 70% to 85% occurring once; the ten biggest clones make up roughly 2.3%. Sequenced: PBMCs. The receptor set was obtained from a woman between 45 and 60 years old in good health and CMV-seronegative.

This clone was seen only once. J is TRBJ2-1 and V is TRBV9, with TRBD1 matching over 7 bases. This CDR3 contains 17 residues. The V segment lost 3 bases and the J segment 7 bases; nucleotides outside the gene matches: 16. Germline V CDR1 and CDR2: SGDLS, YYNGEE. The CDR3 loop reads CASSGAMTGLEGNEQFF. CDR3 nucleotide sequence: TGTGCCAGCAGCGGCGCTATGACAGGGCTCGAGGGTAATGAGCAGTTCTTC.

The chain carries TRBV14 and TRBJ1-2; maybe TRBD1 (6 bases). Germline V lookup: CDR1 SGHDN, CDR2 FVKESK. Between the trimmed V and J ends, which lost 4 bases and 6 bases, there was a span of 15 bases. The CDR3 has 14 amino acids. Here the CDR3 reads CASSPDTGTNGYTF. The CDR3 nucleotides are TGTGCCAGCAGCCCGGATACAGGGACCAATGGCTACACCTTC.

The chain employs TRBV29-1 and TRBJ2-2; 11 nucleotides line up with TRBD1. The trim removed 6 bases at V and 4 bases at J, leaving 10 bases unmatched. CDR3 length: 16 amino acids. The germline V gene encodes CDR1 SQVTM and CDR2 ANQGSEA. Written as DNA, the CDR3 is TGCAGCGTAAGGGTCGCGGGGACAGGGGGCACCGGGGAGCTGTTTTTT. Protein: CSVRVAGTGGTGELFF.

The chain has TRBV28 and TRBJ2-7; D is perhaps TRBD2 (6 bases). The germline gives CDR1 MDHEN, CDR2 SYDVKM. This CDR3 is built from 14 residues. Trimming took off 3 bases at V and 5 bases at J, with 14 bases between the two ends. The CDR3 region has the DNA TGTGCCAGCAGTTTTGCGGGACCCAGGAACGAGCAGTACTTC. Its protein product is CASSFAGPRNEQYF.

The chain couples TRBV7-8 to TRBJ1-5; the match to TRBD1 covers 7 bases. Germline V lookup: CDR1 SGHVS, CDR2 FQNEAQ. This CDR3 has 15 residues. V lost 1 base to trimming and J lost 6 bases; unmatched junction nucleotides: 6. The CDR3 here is CASSLEQGIVQPQHF. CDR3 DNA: TGTGCCAGCAGCTTAGAACAGGGGATCGTTCAGCCCCAGCATTTT. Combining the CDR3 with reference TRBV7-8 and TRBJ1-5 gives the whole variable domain GAGVSQSPRYKVAKRGQDVALRCDPISGHVSLFWYQQALGQGPEFLTYFQNEAQLDKSGLPSDRFFAERPEGSVSTLKIQRTQQEDSAVYLCASSLEQGIVQPQHFGDGTRLSIL.

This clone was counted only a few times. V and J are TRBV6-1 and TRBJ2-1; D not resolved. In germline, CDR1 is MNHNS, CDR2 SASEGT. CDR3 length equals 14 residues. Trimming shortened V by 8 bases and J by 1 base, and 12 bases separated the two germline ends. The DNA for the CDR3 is TGTGCCAGCGCAGCCACGAGGTCCTACAATGAGCAGTTCTTC. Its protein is CASAATRSYNEQFF.

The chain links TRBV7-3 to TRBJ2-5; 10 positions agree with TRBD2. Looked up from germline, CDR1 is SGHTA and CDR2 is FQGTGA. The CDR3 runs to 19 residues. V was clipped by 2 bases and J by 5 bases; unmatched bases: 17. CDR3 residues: CASSLVPLLSGGAGETQYF. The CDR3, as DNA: TGTGCCAGCAGCTTAGTCCCCCTACTAAGCGGGGGGGCCGGGGAGACCCAGTACTTC.

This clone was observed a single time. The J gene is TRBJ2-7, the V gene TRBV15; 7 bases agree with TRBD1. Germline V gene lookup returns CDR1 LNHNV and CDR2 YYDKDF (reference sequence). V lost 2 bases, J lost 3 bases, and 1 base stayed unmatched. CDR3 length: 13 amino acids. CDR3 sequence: CATSRSGGYEQYF. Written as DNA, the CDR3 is TGTGCCACCAGCAGATCAGGGGGCTACGAGCAGTACTTC.

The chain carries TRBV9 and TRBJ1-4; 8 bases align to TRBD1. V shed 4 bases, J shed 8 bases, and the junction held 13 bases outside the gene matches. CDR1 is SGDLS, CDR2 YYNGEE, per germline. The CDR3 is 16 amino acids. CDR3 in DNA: TGTGCCAGCAGCATGGGGACAGGCAAAAGAGGGGAAAAACTGTTTTTT. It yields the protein CASSMGTGKRGEKLFF.